The rows below give T cell receptor beta chains drawn from one sample of a study of blood T cell repertoires in COVID-19. Repertoires were generated with immunoSEQ multiplex PCR, while TCRdb's copy carries only in-frame clones and drops some. The table lists 200,000 or so clones, about 88% of them singletons. Sequenced input: peripheral blood. The source is a woman aged 40 to 50 who had recovered from COVID-19. Both conserved end residues are part of each CDR3. Fields, in order: D gene, clone size, J gene, V gene, CDR3 DNA, CDR3 protein. A D gene is named only where the DNA matches it firmly. Part of the rows lack a size; the others show once, few, many or a class for expanded clones.

TRBD2	.	TRBJ2-1	TRBV24-1	TGTGCCACCAGTGATTTGTCGGGAGGGTCCTACAATGAGCAGTTCTTC	CATSDLSGGSYNEQFF
.	.	TRBJ2-5	TRBV11-3	TGTGCCAGCCGTGGTGTTAGCGAGACCCAGTACTTC	CASRGVSETQYF
.	once	TRBJ2-7	TRBV7-9	TGTGCCAGCGCCCCCGGGACAACCTTCTACGAGCAGTACTTC	CASAPGTTFYEQYF
TRBD1	.	TRBJ2-5	TRBV28	TGTGCCAGCAGTCCCGGACAGGGGGCGGGAACGTGGACCCAGTACTTC	CASSPGQGAGTWTQYF
TRBD2	.	TRBJ2-2	TRBV28	TGTGCCAGCAGCCTAGGGGCTAGCGGGAGGTCCGGGGAGCTGTTTTTT	CASSLGASGRSGELFF
.	.	TRBJ1-1	TRBV6-5	TGTGCCAGCAGTCGGAGCTTTGAAGCTTTCTTT	CASSRSFEAFF
.	.	TRBJ2-7	TRBV20-1	TGCAGTGCTACGAGGGAGTACGAGCAGTACTTC	CSATREYEQYF
TRBD2	.	TRBJ2-7	TRBV10-2	TGCGCCAGCAGTGAGTCGGGGACTAGCGGGAGCTACGAGCAGTACTTC	CASSESGTSGSYEQYF
TRBD2	.	TRBJ2-2	TRBV5-1	TGCGCCAGCTTCCCGGGGGGGGTTAACACCGGGGAGCTGTTTTTT	CASFPGGVNTGELFF
TRBD1	.	TRBJ2-1	TRBV14	TGTGCCAGCAGCGGACAGGGTTACAATGAGCAGTTCTTC	CASSGQGYNEQFF
.	.	TRBJ2-7	TRBV6-6	TGTGCCAGCAGTTACGGCCATGGGGGGGAGCAGTACTTC	CASSYGHGGEQYF
TRBD1	.	TRBJ2-7	TRBV15	TGTGCCACCAGCAGAGGGGGGACAGGGGGCGTTTACGAGCAGTACTTC	CATSRGGTGGVYEQYF
TRBD2	.	TRBJ2-1	TRBV2	TGTGCCAGCAGTCGAGGGACTAGCGGGAGCAATGAGCAGTTCTTC	CASSRGTSGSNEQFF
TRBD1	once	TRBJ1-1	TRBV7-6	TGTGCCAGCAGCTTACAGGGGGCGCGGGGCACTGAAGCTTTCTTT	CASSLQGARGTEAFF
.	.	TRBJ2-7	TRBV6-5	TGTGCCAGCAGTTACTCCTCCGGTACGGGATGGGAGCAGTACTTC	CASSYSSGTGWEQYF
.	.	TRBJ2-2	TRBV19	TGTGCCAGTAGTATAGGCAGGATGAACACCGGGGAGCTGTTTTTT	CASSIGRMNTGELFF
.	.	TRBJ2-7	TRBV19	TGTGCCAGTAGTGACCGTCAGGGTGCCCCTTACGAGCAGTACTTC	CASSDRQGAPYEQYF
TRBD1	.	TRBJ1-3	TRBV5-6	TGTGCCAGCAGCTTGGCGCAGGGGGGCGGAGGAAACACCATATATTTT	CASSLAQGGGGNTIYF
.	.	TRBJ1-3	TRBV19	TGTGCCAGTAGTGTGGTAGCCTCTGGAAACACCATATATTTT	CASSVVASGNTIYF
TRBD2	.	TRBJ2-1	TRBV11-2	TGTGCCAGCAGCTTGCTGGCGGGGGGGTACAATGAGCAGTTCTTC	CASSLLAGGYNEQFF
TRBD1	.	TRBJ1-1	TRBV27	TGTGCCAGCAGGCCGGGACAGTTGAACACTGAAGCTTTCTTT	CASRPGQLNTEAFF
.	.	TRBJ2-6	TRBV5-1	TGCGCCAGCAGCTTAGAGGGCGCCGGAGGTGGGGCCAACGTCCTGACTTTC	CASSLEGAGGGANVLTF
.	.	TRBJ1-2	TRBV7-2	TGTGCCAGCACCCTTAGTATCATGTCGGCTAACTATGGCTACACCTTC	CASTLSIMSANYGYTF
.	few	TRBJ2-1	TRBV19	TGTGCCAGTAGTATAGGAGGTCCCTACAATGAGCAGTTCTTC	CASSIGGPYNEQFF
.	.	TRBJ2-6	TRBV30	TGTGCCTGGAGAGCTCACTCGGGATCCGGGACAGGGGCCAACGTCCTGACTTTC	CAWRAHSGSGTGANVLTF
TRBD2	.	TRBJ2-1	TRBV9	TGTGCCAGCAGCGTTGGGGGACTAGCCTACAATGAGCAGTTCTTC	CASSVGGLAYNEQFF
.	.	TRBJ1-3	TRBV2	TGTGCCAGCGGAGGTCTCTCTGGAAACACCATATATTTT	CASGGLSGNTIYF
TRBD1	once	TRBJ2-3	TRBV30	TGTGCCTGGAATCCAGTAGGACAGGGGCCAGATACGCAGTATTTT	CAWNPVGQGPDTQYF
.	.	TRBJ2-1	TRBV2	TGTGCCAGCAGGGCCCTAGCGCTTGAGCAGTTCTTC	CASRALALEQFF
TRBD1	.	TRBJ2-7	TRBV15	TGTGCCACCAGCAGAGATTTTGTCGGACAGGGGACCTACGAGCAGTACTTC	CATSRDFVGQGTYEQYF
.	.	TRBJ2-7	TRBV19	TGTGCCAGTAGTATAAATGGCGCGGGGCCATCCTACGAGCAGTACTTC	CASSINGAGPSYEQYF
.	.	TRBJ2-1	TRBV6-5	TGTGCCACCATGGGGACATTTACCTACAATGAGCAGTTCTTC	CATMGTFTYNEQFF
TRBD2	.	TRBJ2-3	TRBV7-6	TGTGCCAGCAGCTCACCGCCGGGGGGGCAGTATTTT	CASSSPPGGQYF
TRBD1	.	TRBJ2-1	TRBV24-1	TGTGCCACCAGTGATTTGGGGTCCGGGACAGGGGACAATGAGCAGTTCTTC	CATSDLGSGTGDNEQFF
.	.	TRBJ2-7	TRBV6-2/TRBV6-3	TGTGCCAGCAGCCCCCGTTACGAGCAGTACTTC	CASSPRYEQYF
.	.	TRBJ2-7	TRBV25-1	TGTGCCAGCAGTGAAGCAGACCGGGGTTACGAGCAGTACTTC	CASSEADRGYEQYF
.	.	TRBJ1-2	TRBV18	TGTGCCAGCTCACCACCTTCAGGCTATGGCTACACCTTC	CASSPPSGYGYTF
TRBD2	.	TRBJ2-3	TRBV4-3	TGCGCCAGCAGCCAAGGTGCTAGCGGGAGGACAGATACGCAGTATTTT	CASSQGASGRTDTQYF
TRBD2	.	TRBJ2-2	TRBV5-1	TGCGCCAGCAGCGTCGGACTAGCCACGGGCGGGGAGCTGTTTTTT	CASSVGLATGGELFF
.	.	TRBJ1-1	TRBV9	TGTGCCAGCAGCGTAGTAGGGGGAGAGGCTTTCTTT	CASSVVGGEAFF
TRBD2	.	TRBJ2-5	TRBV6-1	TGTGCCAGCAGTGAGGATGGACTAGCGGGAGTCGGGACCCAGTACTTC	CASSEDGLAGVGTQYF
.	.	TRBJ2-5	TRBV18	TGTGCCAGCTCACCACCTCCCGGGGAGACCCAGTACTTC	CASSPPPGETQYF
TRBD1	.	TRBJ1-2	TRBV11-1	TGTGCCAGCAGCTCCAGGGGGTACTATGGCTACACCTTC	CASSSRGYYGYTF
.	.	TRBJ1-1	TRBV28	TGTGCCAGCAGTTTGTTTCTCACTGAAGCTTTCTTT	CASSLFLTEAFF
TRBD2	.	TRBJ2-7	TRBV9	TGTGCCAGCAGCTCGGGTCTAGCGGGTAGGAGGCAGCAGTACTTC	CASSSGLAGRRQQYF
TRBD1	.	TRBJ2-6	TRBV18	TGTGCCAGCTCACCACAACAGGGGGTCTCCGGGGCCAACGTCCTGACTTTC	CASSPQQGVSGANVLTF
.	.	TRBJ2-3	TRBV5-6	TGTGCCAGCAGCTTGGCCTCGGCTAGCGATAGCACAGATACGCAGTATTTT	CASSLASASDSTDTQYF
.	.	TRBJ2-3	TRBV19	TGTGCCAGTAGTATATCCAGCGGGGATACGCAGTATTTT	CASSISSGDTQYF
.	.	TRBJ2-7	TRBV7-2	TGTGCCAGCAGCTTAGATCCAGGGTTAATGGGCGAGCAGTACTTC	CASSLDPGLMGEQYF
.	.	TRBJ1-6	TRBV6-1	TGTGCCAGCAGTGAACTTGATAGAGGATATTCACCCCTCCACTTT	CASSELDRGYSPLHF
TRBD1	.	TRBJ1-2	TRBV7-9	TGTGCCAGCAGCCGGGGACAGGGGATCCGAAATGGCTATGGCTACACCTTC	CASSRGQGIRNGYGYTF
.	.	TRBJ1-2	TRBV15	TGTGCCACCAGCAGAGGAGGCGGGGGTTACTATGGCTACACCTTC	CATSRGGGGYYGYTF
.	.	TRBJ1-3	TRBV4-1	TGCGCCAGCAGCACAGACAGCTCTGGAAACACCATATATTTT	CASSTDSSGNTIYF
TRBD1	once	TRBJ1-2	TRBV7-9	TGTGCCAGCAGCTTAGAGGGGGCGTTTCGTGGCTATGGCTACACCTTC	CASSLEGAFRGYGYTF
.	.	TRBJ2-3	TRBV6-5	TGTGCCAGCAGTCCTGGGAGAGGGCGCACAGATACGCAGTATTTT	CASSPGRGRTDTQYF
.	.	TRBJ1-5	TRBV6-5	TGTGCCAGCAGTTACGTACAGAATCAGCCCCAGCATTTT	CASSYVQNQPQHF
.	.	TRBJ1-5	TRBV12-3/TRBV12-4	TGTGCCAGCAGCCGACAGGACGATCAGCCCCAGCATTTT	CASSRQDDQPQHF